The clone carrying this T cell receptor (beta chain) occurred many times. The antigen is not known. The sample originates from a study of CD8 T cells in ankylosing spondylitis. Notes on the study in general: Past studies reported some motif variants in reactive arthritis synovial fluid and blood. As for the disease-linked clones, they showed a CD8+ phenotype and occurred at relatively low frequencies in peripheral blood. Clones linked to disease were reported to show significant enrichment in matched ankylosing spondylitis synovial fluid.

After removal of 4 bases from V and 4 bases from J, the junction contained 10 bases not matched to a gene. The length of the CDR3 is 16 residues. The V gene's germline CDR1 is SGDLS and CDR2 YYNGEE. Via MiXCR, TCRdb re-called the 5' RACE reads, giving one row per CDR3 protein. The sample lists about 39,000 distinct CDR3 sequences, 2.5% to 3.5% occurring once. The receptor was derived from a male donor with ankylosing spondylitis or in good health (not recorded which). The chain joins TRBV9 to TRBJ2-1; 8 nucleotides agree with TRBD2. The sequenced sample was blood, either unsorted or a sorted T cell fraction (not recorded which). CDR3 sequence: CASSPGGGNSYNEQFF. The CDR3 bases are TGTGCCAGCAGCCCGGGAGGGGGGAACTCGTACAATGAGCAGTTCTTC.